This T cell receptor (beta chain) was identified during a study of blood T cell repertoires in COVID-19. Background on the study: Donors in the United States, Italy and Spain gave samples during acute or convalescent COVID-19. Sources were T cells, B-cell-depleted T cells, or PBMCs; the material itself was cDNA or gDNA.

This clone was seen a single time. The CDR3 is 17 residues long. Germline loops: CDR1 KGHSH, CDR2 LQKENI. Trimming cost V 3 bases and J 4 bases; bases outside gene matches: 12. Enrolled during active infection, Seattle patients were then followed longitudinally. Authors' processing steps: Nucleated cell counts were estimated from reference gene primer amplification. Profiling relied on immunoSEQ multiplex PCR, and the TCRdb table lists in-frame clones only, not all of them. For V, J and clone size, that table is used; D and trimming come from the DNA. The data hold some 200,000 clones, with approximately 80% observed a single time.

The source material was peripheral blood. V gene TRBV18 combines with J gene TRBJ2-1, with TRBD1 identical over 7 bases. This receptor was identified in a woman of 80 years or more with COVID-19, enrolled during active disease. The CDR3: CASSPTLRGLKYNEQFF. In DNA, the CDR3 is TGTGCCAGCTCACCGACGCTGAGGGGGCTAAAATACAATGAGCAGTTCTTC.